Each of the 22 T cell receptor beta chains below was sequenced from the same sample in a study of OX40 agonist ivuxolimab in advanced cancers. The data were produced by immunoSEQ multiplex PCR, yet TCRdb's version contains in-frame clones alone and is incomplete. The repertoire holds over 80,000 clones, with approximately 87% as singletons. The sample was CD4+ or CD8+ T cells sorted from blood, taken in a trial of the OX40 agonist ivuxolimab. The receptors were gathered from an adult with an advanced solid tumor such as melanoma, head and neck, liver or kidney cancer.

V usage is TRBV6-5 and J usage is TRBJ1-1; D not certain. Germline loops: CDR1 MNHEY, CDR2 SVGAGI. V was shortened by 8 bases and J by 7 bases, with 11 bases between the two germline ends. This CDR3 region has 11 residues. The CDR3 region has the DNA TGTGCCAGCGGATTCTATGGTGAAGCTTTCTTT. It specifies CASGFYGEAFF.

The V gene is TRBV29-1, the J gene TRBJ2-1; 8 nucleotides match TRBD1. The CDR3 consists of 12 residues. Germline loops: CDR1 SQVTM, CDR2 ANQGSEA. V shed 3 bases, J shed 8 bases, and the junction held 3 bases outside the gene matches. DNA of the CDR3: TGCAGCGTTGAGCACAGGGGGGATGAGCAGTTCTTC. Protein product: CSVEHRGDEQFF.

The V and J genes are TRBV4-3 and TRBJ1-1; no clear D gene. CDR1 LGHNA and CDR2 YSLEER come from the germline V gene. Trimming left V 0 bases short and J 0 bases short, with 14 bases between. There are 17 residues in the CDR3. CDR3 amino acids: CASSQEVTALLNTEAFF. The CDR3 DNA sequence: TGCGCCAGCAGCCAAGAGGTTACGGCTTTATTGAACACTGAAGCTTTCTTT.

This chain connects TRBV21-1 to TRBJ1-4; TRBD1 is the table's D call and was not checked against the DNA. TRBV21-1 is a documented pseudogene. The CDR3 has 16 amino acids. The CDR3 DNA is TGTGCCAGCAGCTCACCGGAAGGGGGCCCTAATGAAAAACTGTTTTTT. This sequence encodes CASSSPEGGPNEKLFF.

The rearrangement joins TRBV7-3 to TRBJ1-2, with no clear D. The CDR3 loop spans 13 amino acids. Germline CDR1 SGHTA, CDR2 FQGTGA. Trimming cost V 5 bases and J 2 bases, with 9 bases left between them. CDR3 in DNA: TGTGCCAGCAGCGGTGGGGTCAACTATGGCTACACCTTC. Protein product: CASSGGVNYGYTF.

The V call is TRBV9, the J call TRBJ2-1, with unresolved D. CDR1 and CDR2 (germline): SGDLS, YYNGEE. This CDR3 comprises 11 residues. Trimming shortened V by 0 bases and J by 9 bases, and 4 bases separated the two germline ends. In DNA form, the CDR3 reads TGTGCCAGCAGCGTAGGAGGTGAGCAGTTCTTC. Amino acid sequence: CASSVGGEQFF.

The chain is built from TRBV6-5 and TRBJ1-3; no reliable D call. The CDR3 totals 14 residues. Trimming took off 2 bases at V and 2 bases at J, with 7 bases between the two ends. Germline V lookup: CDR1 MNHEY, CDR2 SVGAGI. The CDR3 region is CASSYENTGNTIYF. The CDR3 coding sequence is TGTGCCAGCAGTTACGAAAACACTGGAAACACCATATATTTT.

The J gene is TRBJ2-1, the V gene TRBV7-9, with D unclear. With 10 bases removed from V and 9 bases from J, the gap between germline ends came to 19 bases. Per the germline V gene, CDR1 is SEHNR and CDR2 is FQNEAQ (reference sequence). This CDR3 has 13 residues. In nucleotides, the CDR3 is TGTGCCACCTCCCTGGGGTTGGCGTTTGAGCAGTTCTTC. This encodes CATSLGLAFEQFF.

The chain links TRBV2 to TRBJ1-4; no clear D. V was shortened by 3 bases and J by 0 bases, with 8 bases between the two germline ends. The germline CDR1 and CDR2 sequences are SNHLY and FYNNEI. CDR3 length equals 15 residues. In nucleotides, the CDR3 is TGTGCCAGCAGTGACGTGACGGCAACTAATGAAAAACTGTTTTTT. It codes for CASSDVTATNEKLFF.

This chain uses TRBV11-3 with TRBJ1-1; TRBD1 agrees at 7 bases. The CDR3 runs 14 residues. Trimming removed 3 bases from V and 5 bases from J; junction bases left unmatched: 6. CDR1 SGHNT and CDR2 YENEEA come from the germline V gene. The CDR3: CASSFQGEGTEAFF. For the CDR3, the DNA is TGTGCCAGCAGCTTTCAGGGGGAGGGGACTGAAGCTTTCTTT. Using reference TRBV11-3 and TRBJ1-1 for the parts outside the CDR3, the full variable domain is EAGVVQSPRYKIIEKKQPVAFWCNPISGHNTLYWYLQNLGQGPELLIRYENEEAVDDSQLPKDRFSAERLKGVDSTLKIQPAELGDSAVYLCASSFQGEGTEAFFGQGTRLTVV.

This clone was picked up one time. The rearrangement links TRBV27 to TRBJ1-6; perhaps TRBD1 as D (5 bases). This CDR3 spans 15 amino acids. V was pared by 2 bases and J by 6 bases, with 11 bases between. Germline CDR1 MNHEY, CDR2 SMNVEV (reference sequence). The CDR3 protein is CASSLGGSGNSPLHF. The CDR3 DNA sequence: TGTGCCAGCAGTTTAGGGGGGAGCGGTAATTCACCCCTCCACTTT.

This CDR3 is CATSRERMGELFF. The CDR3 region has the DNA TGTGCCACCAGCAGAGAAAGGATGGGGGAGCTGTTTTTT. J is TRBJ2-2 and V is TRBV15, with D unresolved. This CDR3 region has 13 residues. The ends were cut back, 0 bases at V and 8 bases at J, with 7 bases in the middle. CDR1 LNHNV and CDR2 YYDKDF come from the germline V gene (reference sequence).

CDR3 bases: TGTGCCAGTAGCGGGGACCTGAGCTCCTACAATGAGCAGTTCTTC. It yields the protein CASSGDLSSYNEQFF. The chain carries TRBV19 and TRBJ2-1; possibly TRBD1 or TRBD2 for D (5 bases each). This CDR3 has 15 amino acids. Germline lookup yields CDR1 LNHDA and CDR2 SQIVND (reference sequence). V was clipped by 6 bases and J by 0 bases, with 12 bases between them.

This clone occurred once. The chain links TRBV27 to TRBJ1-2; 7 bases fit TRBD1. CDR3 size: 13 residues. Trimming took 8 bases from V and 4 from J; bases not matched to a gene: 7. Germline CDR1 and CDR2: MNHEY and SMNVEV (reference sequence). The CDR3 sequence: CASAQGRLYGYTF. CDR3 bases: TGTGCCAGCGCACAGGGGCGCCTCTATGGCTACACCTTC.

J is TRBJ2-7 and V is TRBV6-1; D remains unclear. Per germline, CDR1 MNHNS and CDR2 SASEGT. The CDR3 sequence is 15 residues long. The V end was cut by 8 bases, the J end by 5 bases, with 22 bases between. In nucleotides, the CDR3 is TGTGCCAGCCGCCCGAGTAAAGGATTAAGGAACGAGCAGTACTTC. This codes for CASRPSKGLRNEQYF.

There are many counts of this clone. The rearrangement joins TRBV19 to TRBJ2-7; no firm D call. The CDR3 extends over 14 amino acids. From germline, CDR1 is LNHDA and CDR2 SQIVND (reference sequence). Trimming took 3 bases from V and 2 from J, leaving 11 bases between them. The CDR3 region is CASSMTGSTYEQYF. The CDR3 coding sequence is TGTGCCAGTAGTATGACGGGCAGCACCTACGAGCAGTACTTC.

V and J are TRBV19 and TRBJ1-1, with a weak D call TRBD1 (5 bases). The CDR3 totals 16 residues. The V end lost 5 bases, the J end lost 3 bases, and 19 bases lay between the germline ends. The germline V gene has CDR1 LNHDA and CDR2 SQIVND (reference sequence). In nucleotides, the CDR3 is TGTGCCAGTAGTTCCCGGACACGGGGGGTTGACACTGAAGCTTTCTTT. Translated, it gives CASSSRTRGVDTEAFF.

With regard to this clone: Other DNA sequences in this specimen translate into the identical CDR3. The V call is TRBV7-9, the J call TRBJ1-1; D might be TRBD1 (5 bases). V lost 11 bases and J 2 bases, leaving 12 bases between the germline ends. This CDR3 contains 12 residues. Germline CDR1 is SEHNR and CDR2 is FQNEAQ (reference sequence). In nucleotides, the CDR3 is TGTGCCGGGGGGAGGACTAACACTGAAGCTTTCTTT. Its protein product is CAGGRTNTEAFF.

The CDR3 DNA reads as TGCAGCGTTATCCCGAGGCGGCGGGGGGGCGTAGATACGCAGTATTTT. Its protein product is CSVIPRRRGGVDTQYF. V usage is TRBV29-1 and J usage is TRBJ2-3; 9 nucleotides align to TRBD2. The CDR3 contains 16 residues. Per germline, CDR1 SQVTM and CDR2 ANQGSEA. J gave up 5 bases and V 5 bases, and 14 bases lay outside the gene matches.

This chain links TRBV19 with TRBJ2-1, with 10 bases aligning to TRBD2. The trim removed 5 bases at V and 2 bases at J, leaving 6 bases unmatched. Per germline, CDR1 LNHDA and CDR2 SQIVND (reference sequence). This CDR3 region has 16 residues. CDR3 coding DNA: TGTGCCAGTAGTCTCTCTAGCGGGAGTACCTACAATGAGCAGTTCTTC. It specifies CASSLSSGSTYNEQFF.

V gene TRBV27 combines with J gene TRBJ2-1; maybe TRBD2 (6 bases). The CDR3 spans 16 residues. Looked up from germline, CDR1 is MNHEY and CDR2 is SMNVEV (reference sequence). Trimming cost V 8 bases and J 2 bases, with 19 bases left between them. CDR3 protein: CASQIHSGPPYNEQFF. The CDR3 region has the DNA TGTGCCAGCCAGATCCATAGCGGACCTCCCTACAATGAGCAGTTCTTC.

The chain is built from TRBV9 and TRBJ2-3; either TRBD1 or TRBD2 may fit D (5 bases each). The germline CDR1 and CDR2 sequences are SGDLS and YYNGEE. The CDR3 is made up of 16 amino acids. V was clipped by 0 bases and J by 2 bases, with 13 bases between them. As DNA, the CDR3 is TGTGCCAGCAGCGTAGCGAGGGGTTCCCTCACAGATACGCAGTATTTT. Translating gives CASSVARGSLTDTQYF.